This T cell receptor beta chain was profiled in a study of T cells in Graves' hyperthyroidism and ophthalmopathy. Only a few counts were recorded for this clonotype. Each diagnosis drew on symptoms, thyroxine, TRAb, thyroid ultrasound and orbital computed tomography findings. Isolation of PBMCs was performed on 8.5 to 10 ml fresh peripheral blood. RNA transcripts yielded amplified TCR beta CDR3 regions. Initially, a first-round RT-PCR of the TCR CDR3 employed the HTBI primer set. MiXCR, applied by TCRdb to the multiplex PCR reads, yields one record per CDR3 protein. The sample consists of 500,000 to 550,000 distinct CDR3 sequences, roughly 21% of them appearing once. Sequencing input: blood. This clonotype was obtained from a middle-aged man with Graves' ophthalmopathy.

In nucleotides, the CDR3 is TGTGCCAGCAGCCCAATCCGGGACATCGAAGCTTTCTTT. It codes for CASSPIRDIEAFF. The chain has TRBV13 and TRBJ1-1; perhaps TRBD1 as D (6 bases). Between the trimmed V and J ends, which lost 5 bases and 8 bases, there was a span of 15 bases. Germline CDR1 and CDR2: PRHDT and FYEKMQ (reference sequence). This CDR3 comprises 13 residues.